Shown below are 27 T cell receptor beta chains from a single sample sequenced in a study of cytotoxic CD8 clonotypes in ibrutinib-treated CLL. This table comes from immunoSEQ multiplex PCR, and its TCRdb copy is limited to in-frame clones, with some not included. The sample has some 140,000 clones, approximately 90% seen once. Sequencing used PBMCs, obtained after 12 months of ibrutinib treatment. These receptors were taken from a human donor with chronic lymphocytic leukemia.

The gene calls are TRBV27 and TRBJ2-7, with D perhaps matching TRBD1 or TRBD2 (5 bases each). Between the trimmed V and J ends, which lost 6 bases and 1 base, there was a span of 19 bases. CDR1 and CDR2 from the germline V gene are MNHEY and SMNVEV (reference sequence). This CDR3 has 16 amino acids. CDR3 DNA sequence: TGTGCCAGCAGACTTCTAGCAGGGCTCGGGTCCTACGAGCAGTACTTC. It specifies CASRLLAGLGSYEQYF.

V gene TRBV6-6 combines with J gene TRBJ2-7; the match to TRBD2 covers 12 bases. There are 16 residues in the CDR3. Germline loops: CDR1 MNHNY, CDR2 SVGAGI (reference sequence). With V trimmed by 0 bases and J by 1 base, 1 base remained unmatched. The CDR3 protein is CASSYSGTSGSYEQYF. CDR3 DNA sequence: TGTGCCAGCAGTTACTCTGGGACTAGCGGGTCCTACGAGCAGTACTTC.

The count of this clone is one. This CDR3 is CASSLGEGETQYF. The DNA for the CDR3 is TGTGCCAGCAGCTTGGGGGAGGGAGAGACCCAGTACTTC. The rearrangement joins TRBV11-3 to TRBJ2-5, with 7 bases matching TRBD2. The V gene's germline CDR1 is SGHNT and CDR2 YENEEA. This CDR3 has 13 residues. The V segment lost 3 bases and the J segment 4 bases; nucleotides outside the gene matches: 2.

This chain uses TRBV6-5 with TRBJ2-7, with D unresolved. CDR1 MNHEY and CDR2 SVGAGI come from the germline V gene. CDR3 length equals 13 residues. V lost 1 base, J lost 2 bases, and 6 bases lay in between. CDR3 nucleotides: TGTGCCAGCAGTTACTATGGAACCTACGAGCAGTACTTC. It translates to CASSYYGTYEQYF.

The rearrangement uses TRBV4-2 and TRBJ2-1, with TRBD1 matching over 7 bases. Trimming took 1 base from V and 0 from J; bases not matched to a gene: 0. Germline V gene data show CDR1 as LGHNA and CDR2 as YNFKEQ. The CDR3 covers 15 residues. The CDR3 region has the DNA TGTGCCAGCAGCCAAGGGGACAGCTCCTACAATGAGCAGTTCTTC. This sequence encodes CASSQGDSSYNEQFF.

The V and J genes are TRBV9 and TRBJ2-2, with 9 bases aligning to TRBD2. Germline V gives CDR1 SGDLS, CDR2 YYNGEE. This CDR3 is built from 18 residues. The V gene end was trimmed by 0 bases and the J gene end by 4 bases; junction bases not matched to a gene: 10. Here the CDR3 DNA reads TGTGCCAGCAGCGTAGGAATAGCGGGAGCGAGTGGCACCGGGGAGCTGTTTTTT. Protein product: CASSVGIAGASGTGELFF.

The V call is TRBV4-3, the J call TRBJ1-3, with D uncertain. The V gene lost 0 bases and the J gene lost 0 bases, with 15 bases spanning the gap. The germline V gene has CDR1 LGHNA and CDR2 YSLEER. This CDR3 is built from 18 residues. In DNA form, the CDR3 reads TGCGCCAGCAGCCAAGACGACCACGTGAGGTACTCTGGAAACACCATATATTTT. Translation: CASSQDDHVRYSGNTIYF.

In the case of this clone: Other DNA variants within this sample encode the same CDR3. The chain uses TRBV6-4 and TRBJ2-7; D not resolved. With 2 bases removed from V and 3 bases from J, the gap between germline ends came to 2 bases. The CDR3 has 11 amino acids. The V gene's germline CDR1 is MRHNA and CDR2 SNTAGT. This chain's CDR3 is CASSDGYEQYF. CDR3 nucleotides: TGTGCCAGCAGTGACGGCTACGAGCAGTACTTC.

This clone was seen once. The chain links TRBV18 to TRBJ1-2; no definite D call. The germline V and J ends were trimmed by 0 bases and 0 bases, with 11 bases remaining between them. The CDR3 is made up of 16 amino acids. The germline CDR1 and CDR2 sequences are KGHSH and LQKENI. CDR3 in DNA: TGTGCCAGCTCACCACCGGCCTTCAGGACTAACTATGGCTACACCTTC. This gives the protein CASSPPAFRTNYGYTF.

The chain employs TRBV4-1 and TRBJ2-7; 10 nucleotides agree with TRBD1. Germline CDR1 and CDR2: MGHRA and YSYEKL. V shed 1 base and J 5 bases; nucleotides not matched to a gene: 5. CDR3 size: 15 residues. In DNA, the CDR3 is TGCGCCAGCAGCCAAGGGGTCGGGACAGGGGACGAGCAGTACTTC. Translating it yields CASSQGVGTGDEQYF.

The chain links TRBV4-1 to TRBJ1-4, with 7 nucleotides matching TRBD1. Germline V CDR1 and CDR2: MGHRA, YSYEKL. Losses at the gene ends were 0 bases for V and 7 bases for J; bases not matched to a gene: 8. The CDR3 is 16 residues long. Written as DNA, the CDR3 is TGCGCCAGCAGCCAAGAGTCGACAGGGCGGTTTGAAAAACTGTTTTTT. It codes for CASSQESTGRFEKLFF.

The chain couples TRBV7-8 to TRBJ2-6, with a weak D call TRBD2 (5 bases). The germline CDR1 and CDR2 sequences are SGHVS and FQNEAQ. V was clipped by 7 bases and J by 0 bases, with 16 bases between them. This CDR3 contains 17 residues. CDR3 in DNA: TGTGCCAGCACCCTGGCGGGTGCAGGCTCTGGGGCCAACGTCCTGACTTTC. It specifies CASTLAGAGSGANVLTF.

The chain recombines TRBV27 with TRBJ1-1; D is uncertain. This CDR3 has 12 amino acids. In germline, CDR1 is MNHEY, CDR2 SMNVEV (reference sequence). Trimming stripped 3 bases from V and 6 bases from J, with 8 bases between. The CDR3 loop is CASSFSGSEAFF. Written as DNA, the CDR3 is TGTGCCAGCAGTTTCTCAGGTTCTGAAGCTTTCTTT.

This clone showed up just once. The chain carries TRBV5-1 and TRBJ1-3, with TRBD1 as a possible D gene (5 bases). Germline values: CDR1 SGHRS, CDR2 YFSETQ. The CDR3 covers 15 residues. Trimming left V 0 bases short and J 4 bases short, with 11 bases between. CDR3: CASSLGSAGGNTIYF. The CDR3 DNA reads as TGCGCCAGCAGCTTGGGGTCGGCAGGGGGAAACACCATATATTTT.

The V and J genes are TRBV18 and TRBJ2-3, with D possibly being TRBD1 or TRBD2 (6 bases each). V was clipped by 3 bases and J by 4 bases, with 14 bases between them. Germline loops: CDR1 KGHSH, CDR2 LQKENI. The CDR3 has 15 amino acids. CDR3 sequence: CASSPTYREADTQYF. The CDR3 coding sequence is TGTGCCAGCTCACCGACGTACAGGGAGGCAGATACGCAGTATTTT.

The sample holds one count of this clone. The J gene is TRBJ2-1, the V gene TRBV5-1, with D possibly called TRBD1 or TRBD2 (5 bases each). The germline CDR1 and CDR2 sequences are SGHRS and YFSETQ. V was pared by 6 bases and J by 5 bases, with 15 bases between. The CDR3 is 14 amino acids. This chain's CDR3 is CASIRDLSNNEQFF. The DNA for the CDR3 is TGCGCCAGCATCCGGGACCTTAGCAACAATGAGCAGTTCTTC.

This clone was found a few times. The CDR3 bases are TGTGCCATCACGGGACCCTCCTACGAGCAGTACTTC. Protein sequence: CAITGPSYEQYF. V is TRBV28 and J is TRBJ2-7, with D perhaps given as TRBD1 or TRBD2 (5 bases each). The CDR3 is made up of 12 amino acids. Trimming cost V 10 bases and J 0 bases, with 10 bases left between them. Germline V gives CDR1 MDHEN, CDR2 SYDVKM. The full variable domain, its missing parts supplied by reference TRBV28 and TRBJ2-7, is DVKVTQSSRYLVKRTGEKVFLECVQDMDHENMFWYRQDPGLGLRLIYFSYDVKMKEKGDIPEGYSVSREKKERFSLILESASTNQTSMYLCAITGPSYEQYFGPGTRLTVT.

This clone turned up a few times. The CDR3 loop reads CASSPGGPPNIQYF. CDR3 DNA sequence: TGCGCCAGCAGCCCGGGAGGCCCCCCAAACATTCAGTACTTC. The V and J genes are TRBV5-1 and TRBJ2-4; 7 bases agree with TRBD2. The germline V gene encodes CDR1 SGHRS and CDR2 YFSETQ. CDR3 length: 14 amino acids. Losses at the gene ends were 4 bases for V and 6 bases for J; bases not matched to a gene: 7.

The chain has TRBV6-5 and TRBJ1-3; D is unclear. CDR1 is MNHEY, CDR2 SVGAGI, per germline. V was trimmed by 5 bases and J by 4 bases, leaving 15 bases between them. The CDR3 consists of 15 residues. The CDR3 is CASSKTPEPGNTIYF. Here the CDR3 DNA reads TGTGCCAGCAGTAAGACTCCGGAGCCAGGAAACACCATATATTTT.

The rearrangement uses TRBV7-8 and TRBJ2-3; D unresolved. CDR1 and CDR2 (germline): SGHVS, FQNEAQ. The CDR3 spans 12 residues. V was trimmed by 4 bases and J by 5 bases, leaving 7 bases between them. Here the CDR3 DNA reads TGTGCCAGCAGCTCGCCGGTAGATACGCAGTATTTT. Encoded protein: CASSSPVDTQYF.

The rearrangement uses TRBV7-2 and TRBJ2-7; D may be TRBD1 (5 bases). CDR3 length: 15 amino acids. V was trimmed by 5 bases and J by 3 bases, leaving 17 bases between them. Germline CDR1 SGHTA, CDR2 FQGNSA. The CDR3 sequence is CASSGALGVNYEQYF. The CDR3 region has the DNA TGTGCCAGCAGCGGAGCTCTAGGGGTTAACTACGAGCAGTACTTC.

Details on this clone: One end of the junction varies from germline; a read error may be responsible. V gene TRBV7-7 combines with J gene TRBJ2-5; D is perhaps TRBD2 (5 bases). The CDR3 has 13 amino acids. The germline gives CDR1 SSHAT, CDR2 FNYEAQ (reference sequence). CDR3 nucleotide sequence: TGTGCTAGCAGCCAGGACTACCAAGAGACCCAGTACTTC. Translated, it gives CASSQDYQETQYF.

This chain uses TRBV28 with TRBJ2-1, with 9 bases that match TRBD2. CDR1 and CDR2 from the germline V gene are MDHEN and SYDVKM. This CDR3 is 15 amino acids long. V lost 5 bases, J lost 8 bases, and 10 bases stayed unmatched. CDR3 protein: CASSPPSGMMDEQFF. As DNA, the CDR3 is TGTGCCAGCAGTCCACCTAGCGGGATGATGGATGAGCAGTTCTTC.

The rearrangement uses TRBV30 and TRBJ2-7; D gene unclear. This CDR3 region has 12 residues. V shed 5 bases and J shed 3 bases, with 11 bases lying between them. Germline CDR1 and CDR2: GTSNPN and SVGIG (reference sequence). The CDR3 region is CAWSGEYYEQYF. The CDR3 nucleotides read TGTGCCTGGTCTGGTGAATACTACGAGCAGTACTTC.

This chain links TRBV5-1 with TRBJ1-2, with TRBD1 as a possible D gene (6 bases). The CDR3 spans 18 residues. Per the germline V gene, CDR1 is SGHRS and CDR2 is YFSETQ. V dropped 0 bases and J dropped 4 bases, with 22 bases sitting between them. CDR3 sequence (DNA): TGCGCCAGCAGCTTGGCGGGGGGAGAGGACAGAGGGTCCTATGGCTACACCTTC. It codes for CASSLAGGEDRGSYGYTF.

This chain links TRBV2 with TRBJ2-7; 7 bases line up with TRBD2. V was pared by 3 bases and J by 4 bases, with 15 bases of the junction left unmatched. The germline CDR1 and CDR2 sequences are SNHLY and FYNNEI. The CDR3 spans 17 residues. CDR3 DNA sequence: TGTGCCAGCAGTGATCGGCCCCAGACTAGCTGGTCGTACGAGCAGTACTTC. It encodes CASSDRPQTSWSYEQYF.

The chain recombines TRBV28 with TRBJ1-5, with 8 nucleotides matching TRBD1. Trimming at V came to 7 bases and at J to 4 bases, leaving 6 bases not matched to a gene. This CDR3 comprises 14 residues. Germline lookup yields CDR1 MDHEN and CDR2 SYDVKM. CDR3 sequence (DNA): TGTGCCAGCACTCAGGGACAGGATAATCAGCCCCAGCATTTT. It encodes CASTQGQDNQPQHF.